Below, 19 T cell receptor beta chains from the same sample are listed, as sequenced in a study of post-analysis software for immune sequencing data. Unique molecular identifiers had been added to the TCR beta cDNA libraries. TCRdb processed the PCR reads anew with MiXCR; each CDR3 protein has one entry. The profile shows approximately 260,000 distinct CDR3 sequences, about 40% of them singletons. Whole-study results and caveats: TRBV segments more frequent in patients than in controls numbered roughly 5 and included TRBV5-6, TRBV5-1 and TRBV20-1.

No antigen has been identified for these receptors. Sequencing was done on a sample of blood. All receptors derive from a girl aged 10-17 years with multiple sclerosis.

The rearrangement joins TRBV21-1 to TRBJ2-1; TRBD1, as called in the table, went unchecked against the DNA. TRBV21-1 is a pseudogene segment. The length of the CDR3 is 16 residues. CDR3 sequence (DNA): TGTGCCAGCAGCCTCTCCCGGGACAGGGCTTACAATGAGCAGTTCTTC. It translates to CASSLSRDRAYNEQFF.

As regards this clonotype: Given a much more abundant clone one base away, this may be a read error. The chain uses TRBV5-1 and TRBJ2-3, with TRBD2 matching over 7 bases. CDR3 length equals 14 residues. Trimming cost V 3 bases and J 2 bases; bases outside gene matches: 3. Germline V lookup: CDR1 SGHRS, CDR2 YFSETQ. The CDR3 here is CASSWEGATDTQYF. The CDR3 nucleotides are TGCGCCAGCAGCTGGGAGGGAGCCACAGATACGCAGTATTTT.

This chain links TRBV20-1 with TRBJ2-1; 8 nucleotides align to TRBD2. The CDR3 loop spans 11 amino acids. The V and J ends lost 5 bases and 8 bases, in that order; junction bases with no gene match: 2. Germline loops: CDR1 DFQATT, CDR2 SNEGSKA (reference sequence). CDR3 sequence: CSALAGHEQFF. The CDR3 bases are TGCAGTGCTTTAGCGGGACATGAGCAGTTCTTC.

This sequence joins TRBV7-9 and TRBJ1-1; maybe TRBD1 (5 bases). The CDR3 is made up of 12 amino acids. Trimming cost V 0 bases and J 6 bases, with 5 bases left between them. From germline, CDR1 is SEHNR and CDR2 FQNEAQ (reference sequence). The CDR3 DNA reads as TGTGCCAGCAGCTTAGCGGGGGCTGAAGCTTTCTTT. Translated: CASSLAGAEAFF.

The chain is built from TRBV5-1 and TRBJ2-7; D unclear. The DNA end is more similar to TRBJ2-5, so the J call may be wrong. The germline gives CDR1 SGHRS, CDR2 YFSETQ. CDR3 length: 12 residues. The CDR3 region is CASIGPSETQYF. CDR3 coding DNA: TGCGCCAGCATTGGGCCTTCGGAGACCCAGTACTTC.

This clonotype was observed at least ten times. This chain uses TRBV5-1 with TRBJ2-1, with D perhaps being TRBD1 or TRBD2 (7 bases each). This CDR3 region has 16 residues. Germline CDR1 SGHRS, CDR2 YFSETQ. Trimming removed 2 bases at V and 5 bases at J, with 17 bases between. The CDR3 here is CASSFNRGGTHNEQFF. The CDR3 DNA is TGCGCCAGCAGCTTTAACAGGGGAGGGACACACAATGAGCAGTTCTTC.

This clonotype was seen a few times. This chain joins TRBV21-1 and TRBJ1-4. TRBV21-1 is annotated as a pseudogene. The CDR3 is made up of 9 amino acids. The CDR3 region is CASSKEWFF. As DNA, the CDR3 is TGTGCCAGCAGCAAAGAGTGGTTTTTT.

There are many counts of this clonotype. The J gene is TRBJ1-2, the V gene TRBV7-8; D gene unclear. The V end was cut by 2 bases, the J end by 3 bases, with 7 bases between. CDR3 size: 13 residues. CDR1 SGHVS and CDR2 FQNEAQ come from the germline V gene. The CDR3 sequence: CASSLNSDYGYTF. CDR3 sequence (DNA): TGTGCCAGCAGCTTAAATTCCGACTATGGCTACACCTTC.

This clonotype has more than one count but fewer than ten. This chain connects TRBV5-1 to TRBJ1-1; no definite D call. V gave up 1 base and J gave up 2 bases, with 12 bases separating them. The CDR3 loop spans 15 amino acids. Germline CDR1 reads SGHRS; CDR2 reads YFSETQ. The CDR3 is CASSLRAATNTEAFF. As DNA, the CDR3 is TGCGCCAGCAGCTTGCGCGCAGCTACAAACACTGAAGCTTTCTTT.

This clonotype was recorded many times. The rearrangement joins TRBV7-6 to TRBJ2-3, with D perhaps matching TRBD2 (6 bases). Germline CDR1 and CDR2: SGHVS and FNYEAQ. The CDR3 consists of 16 residues. Between the trimmed V and J ends, which lost 4 bases and 5 bases, there was a span of 19 bases. This CDR3 reads CASSSSGVAAVDTQYF. DNA for the CDR3: TGTGCCAGCAGCTCCTCCGGGGTAGCGGCAGTAGATACGCAGTATTTT.

The genes are TRBV6-1 and TRBJ1-2; D unresolved. CDR1 and CDR2 from the germline V gene are MNHNS and SASEGT. This CDR3 is 12 amino acids long. V was clipped by 6 bases and J by 3 bases, with 8 bases between them. The CDR3 protein is CASSGVYYGYTF. The CDR3 coding sequence is TGTGCCAGCAGCGGGGTCTACTATGGCTACACCTTC.

In its sample, this clonotype was seen many times. The chain combines TRBV15 with TRBJ2-7; D call uncertain. The germline V and J ends were trimmed by 3 bases and 0 bases, with 12 bases remaining between them. The CDR3 runs to 15 residues. The germline V gene encodes CDR1 LNHNV and CDR2 YYDKDF (reference sequence). The CDR3: CATSSFSLSSYEQYF. The CDR3 nucleotides are TGTGCCACCAGCAGTTTCTCCTTAAGCTCCTACGAGCAGTACTTC. The full variable domain, in which reference TRBV15 and TRBJ2-7 provide the parts outside the CDR3, is DAMVIQNPRYQVTQFGKPVTLSCSQTLNHNVMYWYQQKSSQAPKLLFHYYDKDFNNEADTPDNFQSRRPNTSFCFLDIRSPGLGDTAMYLCATSSFSLSSYEQYFGPGTRLTVT.

CDR3 nucleotide sequence: TGTGCCAGCAGCTTCAATCTACGGGCGCCTGGAAACACCATATATTTT. It specifies CASSFNLRAPGNTIYF. The rearrangement uses TRBV7-9 and TRBJ1-3, with unresolved D. The V gene's germline CDR1 is SEHNR and CDR2 FQNEAQ (reference sequence). V lost 3 bases and J 2 bases, leaving 14 bases between the germline ends. There are 16 residues in the CDR3.

This clonotype was picked up many times. The rearrangement uses TRBV2 and TRBJ1-4; TRBD1 agrees at 8 bases. From germline, CDR1 is SNHLY and CDR2 FYNNEI. Losses at the gene ends were 6 bases for V and 7 bases for J; bases not matched to a gene: 7. The CDR3 has 14 residues. CDR3 loop: CASRDRVGSEKLFF. The CDR3 bases are TGTGCCAGCAGGGACAGGGTCGGCTCTGAAAAACTGTTTTTT.

The chain joins TRBV12-3 or TRBV12-4 to TRBJ1-2; TRBD1 is a possible D gene (5 bases). CDR3 size: 12 residues. Trimming cost V 5 bases and J 3 bases, with 7 bases left between them. CDR3 region: CASSGTDYGYTF. Here the CDR3 DNA reads TGTGCCAGCAGTGGGACGGACTATGGCTACACCTTC.

This chain links TRBV6-2 or TRBV6-3 with TRBJ2-1; 12 nucleotides line up with TRBD2. The junction had 5 bases not matched to a gene; V was cut back by 7 bases and J by 10 bases. Germline-derived CDR1 and CDR2 are MNHEY and SVGEGT. This CDR3 region has 13 residues. The CDR3, as DNA: TGTGCCAGCAAACTAGCGGGAGGTCGGGAGCAGTTCTTC. Protein sequence: CASKLAGGREQFF.

For this clonotype: One base away lies a much larger clone, so this may be a sequencing read error. The chain links TRBV4-1 to TRBJ1-1; D is perhaps TRBD1 (5 bases). Germline V gene lookup returns CDR1 MGHRA and CDR2 YSYEKL. The CDR3 is 14 residues long. The CDR3 coding sequence is TGCGCCAGCAGCCAATCCCAGGGTAGGACTGAAACTTTCTTT. Translated, it gives CASSQSQGRTETFF.

This rearrangement joins TRBV20-1 to TRBJ1-2; D not resolved. CDR3 size: 11 residues. The V end was cut by 0 bases, the J end by 6 bases, with 5 bases between. Germline V CDR1 and CDR2: DFQATT, SNEGSKA (reference sequence). The CDR3 loop reads CSARDRNGYTF. CDR3 nucleotides: TGCAGTGCTAGAGATCGAAATGGCTACACCTTC.

This sequence joins TRBV20-1 and TRBJ2-5; the D gene is possibly TRBD2 (5 bases). The V end was cut by 0 bases, the J end by 2 bases, with 19 bases between. Germline V gene lookup returns CDR1 DFQATT and CDR2 SNEGSKA (reference sequence). The CDR3 consists of 17 residues. The DNA for the CDR3 is TGCAGTGCTAGAGATTGGGGAGAACGGAACTCACAAGAGACCCAGTACTTC. Translation: CSARDWGERNSQETQYF.